Shown below are 7 T cell receptor beta chains from a single sample sequenced in a study of shared clonotypes between healthy human individuals. Only in-frame clones appear in the TCRdb table, and some are missing; sequencing was by immunoSEQ multiplex PCR. The sample shows some 2.1 million clones, about 94% of them seen only once. The naive CD8 fraction comprised CD45RO-negative cells positively selected for CCR7 and excluded terminally differentiated effector memory CD45RA+ cells. Source material: naive CD8+ T cells from PBMCs. All receptors derive from a man aged 18-30 years in good health. Some clones in this sample may be carry-over from other donors' samples.

V and J are TRBV9 and TRBJ2-5, with 12 positions matching TRBD2. CDR1 is SGDLS and CDR2 is YYNGEE in the germline V gene. Germline trimming cut 3 bases from V and 1 base from J; bases unmatched to any gene: 4. This CDR3 contains 16 residues. CDR3 amino acids: CASSARTSGTQETQYF. CDR3 nucleotides: TGTGCCAGCAGCGCCAGGACTAGCGGGACCCAAGAGACCCAGTACTTC.

The genes are TRBV5-4 and TRBJ1-2; D not certain. CDR3 length: 15 amino acids. Deletions cut 0 bases from V and 0 bases from J, with 9 bases between. Germline lookup yields CDR1 SGHNT and CDR2 YYREEE (reference sequence). The CDR3 bases are TGTGCCAGCAGCTTGGCGGCTGTAGCTAACTATGGCTACACCTTC. This codes for CASSLAAVANYGYTF.

The chain carries TRBV2 and TRBJ1-5; TRBD1 agrees at 9 bases. The CDR3 length is 15 residues. The V gene's germline CDR1 is SNHLY and CDR2 FYNNEI. Unmatched junction bases numbered 9, after V lost 6 bases and J lost 6 bases. CDR3 sequence reads: CASSQTGTGPQPQHF. CDR3 in DNA: TGTGCCAGCAGCCAAACCGGGACAGGGCCTCAGCCCCAGCATTTT.

This clone was recorded only once. The CDR3 coding sequence is TGTGCCAGCAGTCCAACCGCCGGGACAGGGGTGGAGACCCAGTACTTC. Protein product: CASSPTAGTGVETQYF. The chain links TRBV27 to TRBJ2-5, with 10 nucleotides matching TRBD1. Trimming took 5 bases from V and 5 from J; bases not matched to a gene: 11. This CDR3 has 16 amino acids. Germline V CDR1 and CDR2: MNHEY, SMNVEV (reference sequence).

This chain joins TRBV6-5 and TRBJ2-1; 13 bases agree with TRBD2. CDR1 is MNHEY and CDR2 is SVGAGI in the germline V gene. The CDR3 extends over 15 amino acids. V gave up 2 bases and J gave up 9 bases; unmatched junction bases: 4. The CDR3 reads CASSYGLAGVGEQFF. Here the CDR3 DNA reads TGTGCCAGCAGTTACGGACTAGCGGGAGTTGGTGAGCAGTTCTTC.

This chain joins TRBV9 and TRBJ1-1, with D perhaps TRBD1 (6 bases). CDR1 is SGDLS, CDR2 YYNGEE, per germline. Trimming cost V 5 bases and J 0 bases, with 8 bases left between them. CDR3 length: 13 residues. As DNA, the CDR3 is TGTGCCAGCAGTTCAGGGGTGAACACTGAAGCTTTCTTT. As protein: CASSSGVNTEAFF.

With regard to this clone: Compared with germline, one end of the junction differs, possibly owing to a read error. The chain recombines TRBV4-3 with TRBJ1-2; no firm D call. CDR3 length equals 13 residues. Germline CDR1 reads LGHNA; CDR2 reads YSLEER. CDR3 sequence reads: CASSQERYSQSFF. Here the CDR3 DNA reads TGCGCCAGCAGCCAAGAAAGATACAGCCAATCTTTCTTC.